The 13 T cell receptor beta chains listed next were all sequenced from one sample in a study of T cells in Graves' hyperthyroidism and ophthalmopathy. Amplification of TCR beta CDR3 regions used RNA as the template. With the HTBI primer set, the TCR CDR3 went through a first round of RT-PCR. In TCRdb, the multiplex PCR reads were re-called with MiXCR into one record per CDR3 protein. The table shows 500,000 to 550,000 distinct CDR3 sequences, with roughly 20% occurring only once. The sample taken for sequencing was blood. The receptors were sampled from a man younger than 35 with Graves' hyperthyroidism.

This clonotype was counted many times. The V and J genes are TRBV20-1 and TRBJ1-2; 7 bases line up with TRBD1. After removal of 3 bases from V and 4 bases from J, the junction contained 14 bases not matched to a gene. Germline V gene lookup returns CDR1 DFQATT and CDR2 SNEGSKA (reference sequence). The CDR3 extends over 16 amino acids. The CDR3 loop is CSASTRQGIRRYGYTF. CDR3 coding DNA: TGCAGTGCTAGTACGAGACAGGGAATTCGGCGCTATGGCTACACCTTC.

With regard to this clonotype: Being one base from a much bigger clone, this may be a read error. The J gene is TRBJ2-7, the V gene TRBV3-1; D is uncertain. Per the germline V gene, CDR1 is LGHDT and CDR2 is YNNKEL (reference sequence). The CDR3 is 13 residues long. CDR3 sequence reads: CANSQLRLREQYF. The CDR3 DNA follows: TGTGCCAACAGCCAACTCAGACTCCGGGAGCAGTACTTC.

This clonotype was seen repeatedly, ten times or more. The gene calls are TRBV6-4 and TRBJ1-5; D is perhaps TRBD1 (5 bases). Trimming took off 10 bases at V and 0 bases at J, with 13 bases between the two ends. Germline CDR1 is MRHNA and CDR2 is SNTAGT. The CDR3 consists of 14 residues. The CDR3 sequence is CATGRGYSNQPQHF. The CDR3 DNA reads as TGTGCCACGGGACGGGGTTATAGCAATCAGCCCCAGCATTTT.

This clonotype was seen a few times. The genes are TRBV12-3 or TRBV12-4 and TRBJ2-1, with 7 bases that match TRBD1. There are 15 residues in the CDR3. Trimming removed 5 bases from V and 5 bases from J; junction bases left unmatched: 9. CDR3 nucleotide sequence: TGTGCCAGCAGTGGCGAAGGGGGCACCAACAATGAGCAGTTCTTC. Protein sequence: CASSGEGGTNNEQFF.

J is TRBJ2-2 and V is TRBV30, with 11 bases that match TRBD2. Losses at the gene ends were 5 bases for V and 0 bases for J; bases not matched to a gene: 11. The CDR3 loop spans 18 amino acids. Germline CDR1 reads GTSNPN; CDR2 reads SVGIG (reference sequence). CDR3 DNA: TGTGCCTGGGAAAGGGGACTAGCGGTTTTCGCGAACACCGGGGAGCTGTTTTTT. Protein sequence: CAWERGLAVFANTGELFF.

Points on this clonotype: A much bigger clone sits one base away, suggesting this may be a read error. Here the CDR3 DNA reads TGTGCCAGCAGTCCAAATGCCGGGGAGCTGTCTTTT. It is translated as CASSPNAGELSF. The V and J genes are TRBV6-1 and TRBJ2-2, with D perhaps TRBD2 (5 bases). Germline CDR1 and CDR2: MNHNS and SASEGT. The CDR3 extends over 12 amino acids.

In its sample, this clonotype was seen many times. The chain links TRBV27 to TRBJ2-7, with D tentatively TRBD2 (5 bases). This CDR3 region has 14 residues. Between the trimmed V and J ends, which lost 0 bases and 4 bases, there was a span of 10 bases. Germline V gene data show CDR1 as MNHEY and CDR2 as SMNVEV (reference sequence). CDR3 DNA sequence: TGTGCCAGCAGTTTATCGGATAGCGTTTACGAGCAGTACTTC. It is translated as CASSLSDSVYEQYF.

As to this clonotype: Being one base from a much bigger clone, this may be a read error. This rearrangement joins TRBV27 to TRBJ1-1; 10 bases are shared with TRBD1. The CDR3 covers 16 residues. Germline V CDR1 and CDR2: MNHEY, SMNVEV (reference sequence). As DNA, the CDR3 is TGTGCCAGCAGCAGACAGGGGGCCGTTATGAACACTGAAGCTTGCTTT. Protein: CASSRQGAVMNTEACF.

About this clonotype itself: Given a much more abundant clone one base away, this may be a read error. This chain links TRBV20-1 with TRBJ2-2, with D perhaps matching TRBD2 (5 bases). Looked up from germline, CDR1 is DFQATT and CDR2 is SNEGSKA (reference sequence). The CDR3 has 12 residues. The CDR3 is CSASRSDGEPFF. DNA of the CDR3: TGCAGTGCTTCCCGGAGCGACGGGGAGCCGTTTTTT.

The CDR3 DNA is TGTGCCACCAGTGAAGGGATTAGTTATGGCTACACCTTC. Translation: CATSEGISYGYTF. The gene calls are TRBV24-1 and TRBJ1-2; the D is unclear. The germline V and J ends were trimmed by 4 bases and 5 bases, with 10 bases remaining between them. This CDR3 is built from 13 residues. Germline V CDR1 and CDR2: KGHDR, SFDVKD.

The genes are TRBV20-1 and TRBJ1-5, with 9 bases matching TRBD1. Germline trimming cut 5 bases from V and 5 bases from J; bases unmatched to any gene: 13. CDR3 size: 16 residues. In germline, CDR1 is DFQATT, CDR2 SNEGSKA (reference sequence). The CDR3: CSARSLTGGRHQPQHF. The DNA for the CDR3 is TGCAGTGCTCGGAGCCTGACAGGGGGGAGGCATCAGCCCCAGCATTTT.

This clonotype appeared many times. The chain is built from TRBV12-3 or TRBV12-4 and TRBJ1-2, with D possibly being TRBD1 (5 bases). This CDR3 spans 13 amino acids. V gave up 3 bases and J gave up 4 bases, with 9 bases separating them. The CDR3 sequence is CASSFGGIYGYTF. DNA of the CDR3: TGTGCCAGCAGTTTCGGGGGGATCTATGGCTACACCTTC.

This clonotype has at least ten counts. The CDR3 DNA follows: TGTGCCATCAGCGAAACCGGGACAGGGCACGGGGAGCTGTTTTTT. This gives the protein CAISETGTGHGELFF. The chain links TRBV10-3 to TRBJ2-2; 9 bases map to TRBD1. V was pared by 6 bases and J by 7 bases, with 9 bases of the junction left unmatched. CDR1 and CDR2 from the germline V gene are ENHRY and SYGVKD. The CDR3 runs 15 residues.